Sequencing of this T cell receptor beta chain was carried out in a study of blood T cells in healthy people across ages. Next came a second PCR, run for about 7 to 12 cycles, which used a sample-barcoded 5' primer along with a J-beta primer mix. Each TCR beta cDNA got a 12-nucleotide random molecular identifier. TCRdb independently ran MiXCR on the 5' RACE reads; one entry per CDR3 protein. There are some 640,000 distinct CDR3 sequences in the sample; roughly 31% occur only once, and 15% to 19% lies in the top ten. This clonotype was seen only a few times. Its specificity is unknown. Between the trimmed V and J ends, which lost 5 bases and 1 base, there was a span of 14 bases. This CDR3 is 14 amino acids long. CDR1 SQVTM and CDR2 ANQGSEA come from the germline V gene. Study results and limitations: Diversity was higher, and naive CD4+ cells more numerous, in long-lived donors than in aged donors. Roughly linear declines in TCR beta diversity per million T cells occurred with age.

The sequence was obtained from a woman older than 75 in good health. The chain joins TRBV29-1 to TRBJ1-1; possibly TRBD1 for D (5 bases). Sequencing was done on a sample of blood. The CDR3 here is CSVTRGGGNTEAFF. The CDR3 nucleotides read TGCAGCGTTACCCGTGGGGGGGGGAACACTGAAGCTTTCTTT.